What follows describes a single T cell receptor (beta chain). This sample was included in a study of blood T cell repertoires in COVID-19. At the level of the study: Sites in the United States, Italy and Spain provided acute and convalescent COVID-19 samples. In each case, the material was cDNA or gDNA derived from T cells, B-cell-depleted T cells, or PBMCs.

How the authors handled the data: Quantification of nucleated cells was approximated via reference gene primer amplification. Sequencing used immunoSEQ multiplex PCR; TCRdb keeps in-frame clones, though not all of them. That table is the source of V, J and clone size, and D and trimming were worked out from the DNA. The data contain 350,000 or so clones, around 83% of them singletons. The CDR3 runs to 17 residues. Germline V CDR1 and CDR2: SGHTA, FQGNSA. The J segment lost 6 bases and the V segment lost 4 bases, leaving 8 bases of the junction unmatched. The source of this sequence is a man aged 25 to 45 with active or convalescent COVID-19. This chain links TRBV7-2 with TRBJ2-1; TRBD2 agrees at 14 bases. Material for sequencing was peripheral blood. The CDR3 sequence: CASSSRLAGGPRNEQFF. CDR3 nucleotides: TGTGCCAGCAGCTCGAGACTAGCGGGGGGGCCGCGCAATGAGCAGTTCTTC.